The rows below give T cell receptor beta chains drawn from one sample of a study of cytomegalovirus exposure and HLA in healthy donors. The table came from immunoSEQ multiplex PCR; TCRdb's copy has only in-frame clones and leaves some out. There are about 81,000 clones in the sample; about 80% occur only once, and under 3.5% lies in the top ten. Sequencing was performed on PBMCs. The receptors here all came from a man between 45 and 60 years old in good health and CMV-seropositive. Each CDR3 is given with its conserved first and last residue. The order of the fields is CDR3 protein, CDR3 DNA, D gene, CDR3 length, V gene, J gene, clone size. A D gene is named only where the DNA matches it firmly. Not every row has a clone size; where given, it reads once, few, many or a size class.

CASRREPRRTGDTGELFF,TGTGCCAGTAGAAGAGAACCCCGCCGGACAGGGGACACCGGGGAGCTGTTTTTT,TRBD1,18,TRBV19,TRBJ2-2,few
CASSPPGGGTDTQYF,TGTGCCAGTAGTCCCCCGGGAGGTGGCACAGATACGCAGTATTTT,TRBD2,15,TRBV19,TRBJ2-3,-
CASSLRGSSSYNEQFF,TGTGCCAGCAGCTTACGCGGGTCTAGCTCCTACAATGAGCAGTTCTTC,-,16,TRBV7-3,TRBJ2-1,-
CASTHYGNTIYF,TGTGCCAGTACCCACTACGGAAACACCATATATTTT,-,12,TRBV19,TRBJ1-3,-
CASSRLAGADEQYF,TGTGCCAGCAGCCGTTTAGCGGGAGCGGACGAGCAGTACTTC,TRBD2,14,TRBV7-2,TRBJ2-7,once
CASRLTENTEAFF,TGTGCCAGCAGGTTAACAGAAAACACTGAAGCTTTCTTT,-,13,TRBV11-3,TRBJ1-1,-
CASRFDRDRGETQYF,TGTGCCAGCAGATTTGACAGGGATAGAGGAGAGACCCAGTACTTC,TRBD1,15,TRBV5-6,TRBJ2-5,-
CASSLGSGLLSYEQYF,TGTGCCAGCAGCTTGGGGAGCGGGCTGCTCTCCTACGAGCAGTACTTC,-,16,TRBV5-4,TRBJ2-7,few
CASSSAGPGGYTF,TGTGCCAGCAGCTCCGCGGGGCCGGGTGGCTACACCTTC,-,13,TRBV7-9,TRBJ1-2,-
CSVEGYRGTDTIYF,TGCAGCGTTGAGGGGTACAGGGGAACAGACACCATATATTTT,TRBD1,14,TRBV29-1,TRBJ1-3,-
CASSSGQDYYGYTF,TGCGCCAGCAGCTCGGGACAGGACTACTATGGCTACACCTTC,TRBD1,14,TRBV5-1,TRBJ1-2,-
CAISGTGTSGGYEQYF,TGTGCCATCAGTGGGACCGGGACCTCGGGGGGCTACGAGCAGTACTTC,TRBD2,16,TRBV10-3,TRBJ2-7,few
CAWVGTSGRTYNEQFF,TGTGCCTGGGTCGGGACTAGCGGGAGAACCTACAATGAGCAGTTCTTC,TRBD2,16,TRBV30,TRBJ2-1,-
CATKRDSLYEQYF,TGTGCCACGAAAAGGGACAGTCTCTACGAGCAGTACTTC,TRBD1,13,TRBV2,TRBJ2-7,-
CASSPRQGRDTEAFF,TGTGCCAGTAGTCCCCGACAGGGTCGGGACACTGAAGCTTTCTTT,TRBD1,15,TRBV19,TRBJ1-1,-
CASSSTSRGNEQFF,TGTGCCAGCAGCTCAACCAGTCGGGGGAATGAGCAGTTCTTC,-,14,TRBV7-6,TRBJ2-1,-
CASSDSGRGETQYF,TGTGCCAGCAGTGATAGCGGGAGGGGGGAGACCCAGTACTTC,TRBD2,14,TRBV6-1,TRBJ2-5,-
CASSESGTGLAEAFF,TGTGCCAGCAGTGAATCAGGGACAGGGCTCGCTGAAGCTTTCTTT,TRBD1,15,TRBV25-1,TRBJ1-1,once
CASSPDKIQGFYGYTF,TGCGCCAGCAGCCCGGACAAAATACAGGGATTCTATGGCTACACCTTC,-,16,TRBV5-1,TRBJ1-2,-
CASSLGPLGRSTDTQYF,TGTGCCAGCAGCTTAGGCCCTCTGGGGCGAAGCACAGATACGCAGTATTTT,-,17,TRBV11-2,TRBJ2-3,few
CAWRRGGYEQYF,TGTGCCTGGCGGCGAGGCGGATACGAGCAGTACTTC,-,12,TRBV30,TRBJ2-7,-
CASMKAGVNEQFF,TGTGCCAGCATGAAAGCGGGAGTCAATGAGCAGTTCTTC,TRBD2,13,TRBV6-1,TRBJ2-1,-
CASSLGHNRYNEQFF,TGTGCCAGCAGCTTAGGACACAATAGATACAATGAGCAGTTCTTC,-,15,TRBV11-3,TRBJ2-1,-
CASSGSSYNEQFF,TGCGCCAGCAGTGGGAGCTCCTACAATGAGCAGTTCTTC,-,13,TRBV5-1,TRBJ2-1,-
CASSPATGANTEAFF,TGTGCCAGCTCACCCGCGACAGGAGCGAACACTGAAGCTTTCTTT,-,15,TRBV18,TRBJ1-1,-
CASNERASYNEQFF,TGTGCCAGCAACGAGCGGGCGTCCTACAATGAGCAGTTCTTC,-,14,TRBV6-1,TRBJ2-1,-
CSAQGAASSPSLNEQFF,TGCAGCGCCCAGGGGGCGGCTAGTTCCCCGAGCTTGAATGAGCAGTTCTTC,TRBD1,17,TRBV29-1,TRBJ2-1,-
CASGTGGNYGYTF,TGTGCTAGTGGTACAGGGGGTAACTATGGCTACACCTTC,TRBD1,13,TRBV12-5,TRBJ1-2,-
CASSSQGASNQPQHF,TGTGCCAGCAGCTCACAGGGGGCCAGCAATCAGCCCCAGCATTTT,TRBD1,15,TRBV7-9,TRBJ1-5,-
CASSPPSSGSFTGELFF,TGTGCCAGCAGCCCGCCTTCGAGCGGGAGTTTCACCGGGGAGCTGTTTTTT,TRBD2,17,TRBV11-2,TRBJ2-2,-
CASSFLAGGLNTGELFF,TGTGCCAGCAGCTTTCTAGCGGGAGGACTTAACACCGGGGAGCTGTTTTTT,TRBD2,17,TRBV7-3,TRBJ2-2,once
CASSLGQGGEQYF,TGTGCCAGCAGCTTGGGACAGGGTGGCGAGCAGTACTTC,TRBD1,13,TRBV7-8,TRBJ2-7,-
CASSLDRGWAETQYF,TGTGCCAGCAGCTTGGACAGGGGATGGGCAGAGACCCAGTACTTC,TRBD1,15,TRBV5-4,TRBJ2-5,once
CATTLAGVAYEQYF,TGCGCCACCACCCTAGCGGGAGTCGCCTACGAGCAGTACTTC,TRBD2,14,TRBV10-2,TRBJ2-7,-
CASSLSTGTGGTEAFF,TGTGCCAGCAGCTTATCCACCGGGACAGGGGGCACTGAAGCTTTCTTT,TRBD1,16,TRBV7-6,TRBJ1-1,-